The T cell receptor beta chain under discussion was sequenced for a study of identical twins. This clonotype occurred once. The junction shows a germline mismatch at one end, possibly a read error. This CDR3 has 18 amino acids. The germline V gene has CDR1 MNHEY and CDR2 SVGAGI. Each CDR3 protein is one row after TCRdb ran MiXCR on the 5' RACE reads. The sample yields around 450,000 distinct CDR3 sequences, 14% seen once. The same sample was also used in a study of yellow fever vaccine responses in identical twins.

Material for sequencing was CD4+ T cells sorted from blood. The gene calls are TRBV6-5 and TRBJ2-3; TRBD1 or TRBD2 may be the D gene (5 bases each). The clonotype was recovered from a woman between 18 and 29 years old in good health. The CDR3 sequence is CASGYSGRGSGSADTQYF. For the CDR3, the DNA is TGTGCCAGCGGTTACTCGGGTAGGGGCAGCGGATCGGCAGATACGCAGTATTTT.